This T cell receptor (beta chain) was found in a study of Ad26.COV2.S vaccination and SARS-CoV-2 variants. About the study: Once or twice, 56 days apart, Ad26.COV2.S was delivered intramuscularly.

As concerns this clone: What it binds is unknown.

Treatment described: 19 received Ad26.COV2.S at low or high dose, single or two shots; about five received placebo; per-sample allocation not given. Sampling was done on day 63 after the first vaccine or placebo injection. Aged 18-55 years, donor was enrolled in Boston in the early 2020s. The vaccine antigen was prefusion-stabilized Wuhan SARS-CoV-2 spike. Libraries were prepared by immunoSEQ multiplex PCR; TCRdb keeps only in-frame clonotypes and omits some of them. The sample contains some 320,000 clones, roughly 84% of which appear only once. Findings of the study overall: Vaccine recipients and placebo recipients showed similar non-spike TCR breadth.

V was clipped by 2 bases and J by 0 bases; unmatched bases: 7. Germline-derived CDR1 and CDR2 are SGHTS and YDEGEE. The CDR3 is 16 residues long. This TCR came from a person aged 18-60 years who received the Ad26.COV2.S COVID-19 vaccine or a placebo. This chain joins TRBV5-8 and TRBJ1-2; 7 bases agree with TRBD1. Sequencing used peripheral blood, obtained in a trial of Ad26.COV2.S vaccine versus placebo. CDR3 sequence reads: CASSLSPTGSNYGYTF. CDR3 coding DNA: TGTGCCAGCAGCTTATCTCCGACAGGGTCTAACTATGGCTACACCTTC.